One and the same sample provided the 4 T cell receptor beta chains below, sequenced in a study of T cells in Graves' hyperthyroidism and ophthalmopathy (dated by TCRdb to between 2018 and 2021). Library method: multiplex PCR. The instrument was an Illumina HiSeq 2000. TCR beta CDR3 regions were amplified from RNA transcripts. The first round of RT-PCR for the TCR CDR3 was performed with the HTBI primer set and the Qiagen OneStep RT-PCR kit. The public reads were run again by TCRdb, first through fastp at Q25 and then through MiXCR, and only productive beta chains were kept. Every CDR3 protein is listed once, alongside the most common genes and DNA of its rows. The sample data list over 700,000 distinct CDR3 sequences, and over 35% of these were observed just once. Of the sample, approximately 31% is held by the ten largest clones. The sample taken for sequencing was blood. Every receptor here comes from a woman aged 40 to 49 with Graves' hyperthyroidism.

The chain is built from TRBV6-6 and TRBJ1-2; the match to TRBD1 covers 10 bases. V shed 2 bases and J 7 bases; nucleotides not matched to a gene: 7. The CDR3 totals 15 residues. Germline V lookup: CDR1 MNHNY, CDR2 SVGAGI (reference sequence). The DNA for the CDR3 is TGTGCCAGCAGTTACGATTGGACAGGGGGGGGTGGCTACACCTTC. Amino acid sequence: CASSYDWTGGGGYTF.

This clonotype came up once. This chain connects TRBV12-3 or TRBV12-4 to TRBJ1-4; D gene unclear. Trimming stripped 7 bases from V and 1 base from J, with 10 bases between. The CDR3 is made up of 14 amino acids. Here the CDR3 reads CASTDGITNEKLFF. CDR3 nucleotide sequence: TGTGCCAGCACGGACGGGATAACTAATGAAAAACTGTTTTTT.

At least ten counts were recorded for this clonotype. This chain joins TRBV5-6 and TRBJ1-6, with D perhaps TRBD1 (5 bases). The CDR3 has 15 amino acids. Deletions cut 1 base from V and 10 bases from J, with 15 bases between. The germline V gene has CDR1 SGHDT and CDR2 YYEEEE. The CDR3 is CASSLWGAWDSPLHF. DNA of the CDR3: TGTGCCAGCAGCTTGTGGGGTGCGTGGGACTCACCCCTCCACTTT.

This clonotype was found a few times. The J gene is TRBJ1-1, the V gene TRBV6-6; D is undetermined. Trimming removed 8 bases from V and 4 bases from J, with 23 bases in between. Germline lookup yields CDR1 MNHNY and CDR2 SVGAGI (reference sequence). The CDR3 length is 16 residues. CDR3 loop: CASRGGHPPASTEAFF. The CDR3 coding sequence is TGTGCCAGCCGAGGAGGGCATCCCCCGGCTAGCACTGAAGCTTTCTTT.